The clone carrying this T cell receptor beta chain appeared once. The junction had 4 bases not matched to a gene; V was cut back by 4 bases and J by 7 bases. The germline CDR1 and CDR2 sequences are SGHDT and YYEEEE. This CDR3 has 12 amino acids. This sample is part of a study of cytomegalovirus exposure and HLA in healthy donors. PCR primers comprised 60 Vbeta and 13 Jbeta primers. TCRdb keeps only in-frame clones here, not all; method: immunoSEQ multiplex PCR. The table lists over 100,000 clones, roughly 80% of them singletons. Sequenced material: PBMCs. The V and J genes are TRBV5-6 and TRBJ1-1, with 7 bases lining up with TRBD1. This TCR was sampled from a man aged 35 to 55 in good health and CMV-seronegative. The CDR3: CASSPGTDEAFF. CDR3 nucleotide sequence: TGTGCCAGCAGCCCGGGGACAGATGAAGCTTTCTTT. Looking up the rest from reference TRBV5-6 and TRBJ1-1 gives the full variable domain: DAGVTQSPTHLIKTRGQQVTLRCSPKSGHDTVSWYQQALGQGPQFIFQYYEEEERQRGNFPDRFSGHQFPNYSSELNVNALLLGDSALYLCASSPGTDEAFFGQGTRLTVV.